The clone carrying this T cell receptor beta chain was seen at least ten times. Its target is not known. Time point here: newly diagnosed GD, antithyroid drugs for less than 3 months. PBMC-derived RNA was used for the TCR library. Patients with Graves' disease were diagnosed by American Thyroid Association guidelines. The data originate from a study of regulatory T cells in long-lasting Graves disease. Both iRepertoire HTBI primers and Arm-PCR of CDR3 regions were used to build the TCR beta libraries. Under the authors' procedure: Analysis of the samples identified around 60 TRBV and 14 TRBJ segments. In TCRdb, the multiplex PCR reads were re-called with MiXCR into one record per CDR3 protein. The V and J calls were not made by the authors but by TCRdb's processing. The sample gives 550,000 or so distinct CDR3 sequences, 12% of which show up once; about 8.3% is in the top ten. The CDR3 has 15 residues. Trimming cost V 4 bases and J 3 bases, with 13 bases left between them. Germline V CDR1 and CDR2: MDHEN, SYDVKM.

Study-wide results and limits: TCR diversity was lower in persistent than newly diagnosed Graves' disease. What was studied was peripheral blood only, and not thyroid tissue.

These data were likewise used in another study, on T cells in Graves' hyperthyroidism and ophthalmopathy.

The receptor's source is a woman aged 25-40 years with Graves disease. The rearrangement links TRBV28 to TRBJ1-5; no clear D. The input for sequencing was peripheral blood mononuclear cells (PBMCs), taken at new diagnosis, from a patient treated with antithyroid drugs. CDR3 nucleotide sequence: TGTGCCAGCAGTTCGCATGGGCCCAACAATCAGCCCCAGCATTTT. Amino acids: CASSSHGPNNQPQHF.